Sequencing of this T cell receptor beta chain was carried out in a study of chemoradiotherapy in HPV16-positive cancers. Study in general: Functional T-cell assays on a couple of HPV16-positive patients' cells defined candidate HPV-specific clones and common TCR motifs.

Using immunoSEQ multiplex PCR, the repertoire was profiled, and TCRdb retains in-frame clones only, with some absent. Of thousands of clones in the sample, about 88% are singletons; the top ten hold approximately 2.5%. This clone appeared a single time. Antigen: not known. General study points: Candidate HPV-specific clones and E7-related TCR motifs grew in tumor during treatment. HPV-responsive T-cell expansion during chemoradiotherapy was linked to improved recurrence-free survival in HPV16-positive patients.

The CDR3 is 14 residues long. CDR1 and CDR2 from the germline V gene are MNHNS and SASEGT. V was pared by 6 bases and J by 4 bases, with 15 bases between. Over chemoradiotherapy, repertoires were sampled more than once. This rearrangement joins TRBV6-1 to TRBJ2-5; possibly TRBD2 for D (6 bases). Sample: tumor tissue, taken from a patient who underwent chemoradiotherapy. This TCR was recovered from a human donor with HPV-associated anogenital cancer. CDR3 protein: CASRLNQGLETQYF. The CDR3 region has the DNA TGTGCCAGCAGACTGAACCAGGGACTAGAGACCCAGTACTTC.